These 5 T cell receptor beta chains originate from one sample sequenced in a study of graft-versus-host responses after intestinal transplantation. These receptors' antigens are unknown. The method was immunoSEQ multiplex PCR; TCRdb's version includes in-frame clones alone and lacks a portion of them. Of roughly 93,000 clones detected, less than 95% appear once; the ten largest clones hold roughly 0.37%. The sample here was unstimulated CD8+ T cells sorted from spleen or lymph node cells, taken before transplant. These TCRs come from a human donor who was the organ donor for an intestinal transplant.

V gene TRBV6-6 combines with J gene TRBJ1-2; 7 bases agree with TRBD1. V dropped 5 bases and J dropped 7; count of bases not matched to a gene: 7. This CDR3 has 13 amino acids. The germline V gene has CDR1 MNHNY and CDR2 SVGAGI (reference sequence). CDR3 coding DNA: TGTGCCAGCAGTAGCGACAGGGCCGGTGGCTACACCTTC. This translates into CASSSDRAGGYTF.

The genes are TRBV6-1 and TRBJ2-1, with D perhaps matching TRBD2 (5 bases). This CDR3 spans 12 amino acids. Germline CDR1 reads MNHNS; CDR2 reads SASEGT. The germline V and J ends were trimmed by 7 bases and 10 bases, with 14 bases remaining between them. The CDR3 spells CASNTRGYEQFF. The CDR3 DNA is TGTGCCAGCAATACACGGGGTTACGAGCAGTTCTTC.

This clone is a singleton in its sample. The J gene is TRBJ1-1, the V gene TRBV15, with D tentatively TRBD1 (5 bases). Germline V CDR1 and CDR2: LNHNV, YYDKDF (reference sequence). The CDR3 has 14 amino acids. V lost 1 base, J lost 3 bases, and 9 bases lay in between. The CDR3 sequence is CATSRAEGHTEAFF. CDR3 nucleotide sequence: TGTGCCACCAGCAGAGCGGAGGGACACACTGAAGCTTTCTTT. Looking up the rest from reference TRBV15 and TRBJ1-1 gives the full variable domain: DAMVIQNPRYQVTQFGKPVTLSCSQTLNHNVMYWYQQKSSQAPKLLFHYYDKDFNNEADTPDNFQSRRPNTSFCFLDIRSPGLGDTAMYLCATSRAEGHTEAFFGQGTRLTVV.

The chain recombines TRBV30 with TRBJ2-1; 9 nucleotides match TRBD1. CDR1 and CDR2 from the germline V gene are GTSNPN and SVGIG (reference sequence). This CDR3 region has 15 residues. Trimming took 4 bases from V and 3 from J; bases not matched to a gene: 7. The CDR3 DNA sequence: TGTGCCTGGATTGGCTCGACAGGGGGCTACAATGAGCAGTTCTTC. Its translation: CAWIGSTGGYNEQFF.

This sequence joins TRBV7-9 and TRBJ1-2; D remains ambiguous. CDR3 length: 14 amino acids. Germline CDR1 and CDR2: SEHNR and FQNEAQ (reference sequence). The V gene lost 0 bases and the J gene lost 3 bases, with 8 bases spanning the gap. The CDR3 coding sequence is TGTGCCAGCAGCTTAGCGCAGGCAGACTATGGCTACACCTTC. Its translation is CASSLAQADYGYTF.